A selection of T cell receptor beta chains follows, all from one sample in a study of vaccination and CD4 T cells after COVID-19. TCRdb used MiXCR to reprocess the PCR reads, holding one entry per CDR3 protein. Of about 11,000 distinct CDR3 sequences listed, roughly 29% were seen once; the top ten hold 10% to 15%. For these receptors, no antigen is known. Source material: CD4+ T cells from blood, cultured in vitro. These receptor sequences come from a human donor in good health. Each CDR3 is given with its conserved first and last residue. The D gene is left open where the match is weak. For some rows the clone size is stated as once, few or many, or as a class when expanded; others skip it.

j_call: TRBJ2-3
v_call: TRBV7-3
d_call: .
clone_size: .
cdr3_aa: CASSLSVSSTDTQYF
cdr3_nt: TGTGCCAGCAGCTTAAGCGTATCTAGCACAGATACGCAGTATTTT

j_call: TRBJ1-2
v_call: TRBV6-5
d_call: .
clone_size: few
cdr3_aa: CASSYRVSPYGYTF
cdr3_nt: TGTGCCAGCAGTTACAGGGTGTCACCCTATGGCTACACCTTC

j_call: TRBJ1-2
v_call: TRBV5-1
d_call: .
clone_size: few
cdr3_aa: CASSLEENYGYTF
cdr3_nt: TGCGCCAGCAGCTTGGAGGAGAACTATGGCTACACCTTC

j_call: TRBJ1-5
v_call: TRBV28
d_call: .
clone_size: .
cdr3_aa: CASSPPRGGVSNQPQHF
cdr3_nt: TGTGCCAGCAGTCCCCCCAGGGGAGGGGTCAGCAATCAGCCCCAGCATTTT

j_call: TRBJ2-7
v_call: TRBV12-3/TRBV12-4
d_call: TRBD1
clone_size: .
cdr3_aa: CASSLGTGLYEQYF
cdr3_nt: TGTGCCAGCAGTTTGGGGACAGGGTTATACGAGCAGTACTTC

j_call: TRBJ1-1
v_call: TRBV6-1
d_call: .
clone_size: few
cdr3_aa: CASRNTLNTEAFF
cdr3_nt: TGTGCCAGCAGGAACACCTTGAACACTGAAGCTTTCTTT

j_call: TRBJ2-3
v_call: TRBV20-1
d_call: TRBD2
clone_size: medium-sized
cdr3_aa: CSARLAGGPADTQYF
cdr3_nt: TGCAGTGCTAGGCTAGCGGGAGGTCCGGCAGATACGCAGTATTTT

j_call: TRBJ1-1
v_call: TRBV6-1
d_call: .
clone_size: few
cdr3_aa: CASIDGRKNTEAFF
cdr3_nt: TGTGCCAGCATCGACGGACGGAAGAACACTGAAGCTTTCTTT

j_call: TRBJ2-2
v_call: TRBV27
d_call: .
clone_size: medium-sized
cdr3_aa: CATSYPNTGELFF
cdr3_nt: TGTGCCACCTCATATCCGAACACCGGGGAGCTGTTTTTT

j_call: TRBJ2-4
v_call: TRBV27
d_call: TRBD2
clone_size: .
cdr3_aa: CASGAGGIAKNIQYF
cdr3_nt: TGTGCCAGCGGCGCGGGGGGAATAGCCAAAAACATTCAGTACTTC

j_call: TRBJ1-2
v_call: TRBV7-9
d_call: .
clone_size: medium-sized
cdr3_aa: CASSSPGLGSGYTF
cdr3_nt: TGTGCCAGCAGCTCCCCGGGCCTGGGAAGCGGCTACACCTTC

j_call: TRBJ2-6
v_call: TRBV7-3
d_call: .
clone_size: once
cdr3_aa: CASSLDPGANVLTF
cdr3_nt: TGCGCCAGCAGCTTGGATCCAGGGGCCAACGTCCTGACTTTC

j_call: TRBJ1-2
v_call: TRBV7-2
d_call: .
clone_size: .
cdr3_aa: CASSLGRYGYTF
cdr3_nt: TGTGCCAGCAGCTTGGGACGTTATGGCTACACCTTC

j_call: TRBJ2-3
v_call: TRBV11-3
d_call: .
clone_size: few
cdr3_aa: CASSSYSGQPTDTQYF
cdr3_nt: TGTGCCAGCAGCTCATACTCCGGGCAGCCCACAGATACGCAGTATTTT

j_call: TRBJ1-2
v_call: TRBV20-1
d_call: .
clone_size: medium-sized
cdr3_aa: CSARRGVGVGGYTF
cdr3_nt: TGCAGTGCTAGGAGGGGGGTGGGGGTTGGTGGCTACACCTTC

j_call: TRBJ2-5
v_call: TRBV7-2
d_call: TRBD2
clone_size: few
cdr3_aa: CASTLNVGLAGVRETQYF
cdr3_nt: TGTGCCAGCACCCTTAACGTGGGACTAGCGGGAGTTCGGGAGACCCAGTACTTC

j_call: TRBJ2-1
v_call: TRBV19
d_call: TRBD2
clone_size: .
cdr3_aa: CASRGDRRGTSGSYNEQFF
cdr3_nt: TGTGCCAGTAGGGGGGACAGGAGAGGGACTAGCGGCTCCTACAATGAGCAGTTCTTC

j_call: TRBJ2-2
v_call: TRBV7-9
d_call: TRBD1
clone_size: few
cdr3_aa: CASTPRGWNRRQGTGELFF
cdr3_nt: TGTGCCAGCACCCCTCGGGGTTGGAACAGACGACAGGGCACCGGGGAGCTGTTTTTT

j_call: TRBJ2-5
v_call: TRBV7-2
d_call: .
clone_size: medium-sized
cdr3_aa: CASSFGLGETQYF
cdr3_nt: TGTGCCAGCAGCTTTGGCCTAGGAGAGACCCAGTACTTC

j_call: TRBJ1-6
v_call: TRBV5-6
d_call: TRBD1
clone_size: few
cdr3_aa: CASSLNRGVSSPLHF
cdr3_nt: TGTGCCAGCAGCTTGAACAGGGGAGTTAGTTCACCCCTCCACTTT

j_call: TRBJ2-7
v_call: TRBV12-3/TRBV12-4
d_call: TRBD1
clone_size: .
cdr3_aa: CASSQQGTLSYEQYF
cdr3_nt: TGTGCCAGCAGCCAACAGGGGACCCTCTCCTACGAGCAGTACTTC

j_call: TRBJ2-2
v_call: TRBV28
d_call: TRBD1
clone_size: .
cdr3_aa: CASSPPRQGVNTGELFF
cdr3_nt: TGTGCCAGCAGTCCACCCCGACAGGGAGTGAACACCGGGGAGCTGTTTTTT

j_call: TRBJ1-5
v_call: TRBV28
d_call: TRBD1
clone_size: .
cdr3_aa: CASSPLRGGVGQPQHF
cdr3_nt: TGTGCCAGCAGTCCGCTCAGGGGGGGCGTCGGTCAGCCCCAGCATTTT

j_call: TRBJ2-7
v_call: TRBV9
d_call: .
clone_size: .
cdr3_aa: CASSVEPRDYEQYF
cdr3_nt: TGTGCCAGCAGCGTAGAACCCAGAGACTACGAGCAGTACTTC

j_call: TRBJ1-2
v_call: TRBV19
d_call: TRBD1
clone_size: .
cdr3_aa: CASSRQGYGYTF
cdr3_nt: TGTGCCAGTAGCAGACAGGGCTATGGCTACACCTTC

j_call: TRBJ2-7
v_call: TRBV4-1
d_call: TRBD2
clone_size: .
cdr3_aa: CASSQEELAGTGEQYF
cdr3_nt: TGCGCCAGCAGCCAAGAAGAGCTAGCGGGGACGGGGGAGCAGTACTTC

j_call: TRBJ2-3
v_call: TRBV5-1
d_call: TRBD2
clone_size: few
cdr3_aa: CASSRLAGPTDTQYF
cdr3_nt: TGCGCCAGCAGCAGACTAGCGGGGCCCACAGATACGCAGTATTTT

j_call: TRBJ2-1
v_call: TRBV7-8
d_call: TRBD2
clone_size: .
cdr3_aa: CASSKTPAGDEQFF
cdr3_nt: TGTGCCAGCAGCAAAACCCCAGCGGGAGATGAGCAGTTCTTC

j_call: TRBJ1-5
v_call: TRBV6-1
d_call: TRBD1
clone_size: medium-sized
cdr3_aa: CASSEGTGGVGNQPQHF
cdr3_nt: TGTGCCAGCAGTGAAGGGACAGGGGGCGTGGGCAATCAGCCCCAGCATTTT

j_call: TRBJ2-3
v_call: TRBV4-3
d_call: TRBD2
clone_size: few
cdr3_aa: CASSQGGSGGYTDTQYF
cdr3_nt: TGCGCCAGCAGCCAAGGAGGGTCGGGAGGTTACACAGATACGCAGTATTTT

j_call: TRBJ2-2
v_call: TRBV28
d_call: TRBD1
clone_size: .
cdr3_aa: CASKTGPGELFF
cdr3_nt: TGTGCCAGCAAGACAGGGCCCGGGGAGCTGTTTTTT

j_call: TRBJ2-3
v_call: TRBV19
d_call: .
clone_size: few
cdr3_aa: CASSIFAQKPWTDTQYF
cdr3_nt: TGTGCCAGTAGTATTTTTGCCCAGAAGCCGTGGACAGATACGCAGTATTTT

j_call: TRBJ2-1
v_call: TRBV27
d_call: TRBD2
clone_size: .
cdr3_aa: CASSVRLAGGYNEQFF
cdr3_nt: TGTGCCAGCAGTGTCCGACTAGCGGGGGGGTACAATGAGCAGTTCTTC

j_call: TRBJ2-1
v_call: TRBV7-9
d_call: TRBD2
clone_size: few
cdr3_aa: CASSLASGLAGGRGEQFF
cdr3_nt: TGTGCCAGCAGCTTAGCATCAGGACTAGCGGGAGGTCGGGGGGAGCAGTTCTTC

j_call: TRBJ2-1
v_call: TRBV28
d_call: TRBD2
clone_size: .
cdr3_aa: CASSWTSGGKNEQFF
cdr3_nt: TGTGCCAGCAGTTGGACTAGCGGGGGTAAAAATGAGCAGTTCTTC

j_call: TRBJ2-5
v_call: TRBV20-1
d_call: TRBD2
clone_size: .
cdr3_aa: CSAIGLAREQETQYF
cdr3_nt: TGCAGTGCCATAGGACTAGCGAGAGAACAAGAGACCCAGTACTTC

j_call: TRBJ1-2
v_call: TRBV7-2
d_call: .
clone_size: few
cdr3_aa: CASSLGQGGAYGYTF
cdr3_nt: TGTGCCAGCAGCTTAGGCCAAGGGGGGGCCTATGGCTACACCTTC

j_call: TRBJ2-1
v_call: TRBV2
d_call: TRBD1
clone_size: few
cdr3_aa: CASSSGTDNEQFF
cdr3_nt: TGTGCCAGCAGTTCCGGGACAGACAATGAGCAGTTCTTC

j_call: TRBJ2-7
v_call: TRBV20-1
d_call: TRBD2
clone_size: .
cdr3_aa: CSALAGEHEQYF
cdr3_nt: TGCAGTGCCCTAGCGGGAGAACACGAGCAGTACTTC

j_call: TRBJ2-7
v_call: TRBV2
d_call: TRBD1
clone_size: .
cdr3_aa: CASSGQGPSYEQYF
cdr3_nt: TGTGCCAGCAGTGGACAGGGACCCTCCTACGAGCAGTACTTC

j_call: TRBJ2-1
v_call: TRBV29-1
d_call: TRBD1
clone_size: .
cdr3_aa: CSVEVGQGRTSANEQFF
cdr3_nt: TGCAGCGTTGAAGTGGGACAGGGGCGAACCTCTGCCAATGAGCAGTTCTTC

j_call: TRBJ1-3
v_call: TRBV6-4
d_call: .
clone_size: .
cdr3_aa: CASSDRPGNTIYF
cdr3_nt: TGTGCCAGCAGTGACAGACCTGGAAACACCATATATTTT

j_call: TRBJ2-7
v_call: TRBV6-5
d_call: TRBD2
clone_size: few
cdr3_aa: CASSYGAGEESYEQYF
cdr3_nt: TGTGCCAGCAGTTACGGGGCGGGAGAGGAATCCTACGAGCAGTACTTC

j_call: TRBJ2-5
v_call: TRBV20-1
d_call: TRBD2
clone_size: .
cdr3_aa: CSARDLTSGRWETQYF
cdr3_nt: TGCAGTGCTAGAGACTTGACTAGCGGGAGATGGGAGACCCAGTACTTC

j_call: TRBJ2-1
v_call: TRBV18
d_call: TRBD1
clone_size: .
cdr3_aa: CASSPGQGNEQFF
cdr3_nt: TGTGCCAGCTCACCGGGACAGGGCAATGAGCAGTTCTTC

j_call: TRBJ2-7
v_call: TRBV7-2
d_call: .
clone_size: .
cdr3_aa: CASSLIKAPEGEQYF
cdr3_nt: TGTGCCAGCAGCTTAATCAAGGCTCCCGAGGGCGAGCAGTACTTC

j_call: TRBJ2-1
v_call: TRBV27
d_call: .
clone_size: .
cdr3_aa: CASSYGVTNNEQFF
cdr3_nt: TGTGCCAGCAGTTACGGAGTAACGAACAATGAGCAGTTCTTC

j_call: TRBJ1-5
v_call: TRBV6-5
d_call: .
clone_size: few
cdr3_aa: CASSFREGVQPQHF
cdr3_nt: TGTGCCAGCAGTTTCAGGGAGGGGGTTCAGCCCCAGCATTTT

j_call: TRBJ2-1
v_call: TRBV7-2
d_call: TRBD1
clone_size: .
cdr3_aa: CASSPGQIVYNEQFF
cdr3_nt: TGTGCCAGCAGCCCGGGACAGATCGTATACAATGAGCAGTTCTTC

j_call: TRBJ2-7
v_call: TRBV6-1
d_call: .
clone_size: few
cdr3_aa: CASKGHLYEQYF
cdr3_nt: TGTGCCAGCAAGGGACACCTATACGAGCAGTACTTC

j_call: TRBJ1-2
v_call: TRBV6-1
d_call: TRBD1
clone_size: few
cdr3_aa: CASSGRRTGYGYTF
cdr3_nt: TGTGCCAGCAGTGGGAGGAGGACAGGGTATGGCTACACCTTC

j_call: TRBJ1-2
v_call: TRBV20-1
d_call: .
clone_size: .
cdr3_aa: CSARSEGESYTF
cdr3_nt: TGCAGTGCTAGATCTGAGGGGGAGAGCTACACCTTC

j_call: TRBJ1-6
v_call: TRBV2
d_call: TRBD1
clone_size: .
cdr3_aa: CASSGQGDSPLHF
cdr3_nt: TGTGCCAGCAGTGGACAGGGAGATTCACCCCTCCACTTT

j_call: TRBJ2-3
v_call: TRBV24-1
d_call: .
clone_size: few
cdr3_aa: CATSDRPGLRLDTQYF
cdr3_nt: TGTGCCACCAGTGATCGCCCGGGACTGCGGCTAGATACGCAGTATTTT

j_call: TRBJ2-7
v_call: TRBV20-1
d_call: TRBD2
clone_size: .
cdr3_aa: CSAEGSGIYEQYF
cdr3_nt: TGCAGTGCTGAAGGTAGCGGGATCTACGAGCAGTACTTC

j_call: TRBJ1-2
v_call: TRBV2
d_call: TRBD1
clone_size: few
cdr3_aa: CASSGGTGSEGYTF
cdr3_nt: TGTGCCAGCAGTGGGGGGACAGGGAGTGAGGGCTACACCTTC

j_call: TRBJ2-1
v_call: TRBV4-2
d_call: TRBD2
clone_size: few
cdr3_aa: CASSVSGMGYNEQFF
cdr3_nt: TGTGCCAGCAGCGTTAGCGGGATGGGATACAATGAGCAGTTCTTC

j_call: TRBJ1-1
v_call: TRBV27
d_call: TRBD1
clone_size: .
cdr3_aa: CASSSSHLRTGGEWAFF
cdr3_nt: TGTGCCAGCAGTTCGAGCCACCTCAGGACAGGGGGCGAATGGGCTTTCTTT